A selection of T cell receptor beta chains follows, all from one sample in a study of technical replicates of blood from a few donors. Using immunoSEQ multiplex PCR, the repertoire was profiled, and TCRdb retains in-frame clones only, with some absent. Altogether 80,000 or so clones are present, 95% to 98% being singletons, with the ten largest covering approximately 0.15%. The sample consisted of T cells isolated from PBMCs. The receptor source for this set is a human donor in good health. Each CDR3 is given with its conserved first and last residue. D genes are given only for firm matches. Clone size appears in some rows only: once, few, many, or a class for an expanded clone.

j_gene: TRBJ2-7
abundance: once
d_gene: NA
v_gene: TRBV7-2
CDR3nt: TGTGCCAGCAGCTCGAGAGGGGGGGGCTCCTACGAGCAGTACTTC
CDR3aa: CASSSRGGGSYEQYF

j_gene: TRBJ2-7
abundance: NA
d_gene: NA
v_gene: TRBV18
CDR3nt: TGTGCCAGCTCACCTAGCAGCGGACAGAGCAGCTACGAGCAGTACTTC
CDR3aa: CASSPSSGQSSYEQYF

j_gene: TRBJ2-3
abundance: once
d_gene: TRBD2
v_gene: TRBV10-2
CDR3nt: TGCGCCAGCAGCCCGGCTAGCGGGAGGGCCCAATCAGATACGCAGTATTTT
CDR3aa: CASSPASGRAQSDTQYF

j_gene: TRBJ1-6
abundance: NA
d_gene: NA
v_gene: TRBV7-9
CDR3nt: TGTGCCAGCAGCCCACGCGCCCCCTATTCACCCCTCCACTTT
CDR3aa: CASSPRAPYSPLHF

j_gene: TRBJ1-1
abundance: few
d_gene: NA
v_gene: TRBV4-1
CDR3nt: TGCGCCAGCAGCCAAGGATACAGCCTGAACACTGAAGCTTTCTTT
CDR3aa: CASSQGYSLNTEAFF

j_gene: TRBJ2-2
abundance: NA
d_gene: TRBD1
v_gene: TRBV18
CDR3nt: TGTGCCAGCTCACCACCGGGACAGGCCACCGGGGAGCTGTTTTTT
CDR3aa: CASSPPGQATGELFF

j_gene: TRBJ2-7
abundance: NA
d_gene: NA
v_gene: TRBV9
CDR3nt: TGTGCCAGCAGCGCGCACCCCGGTAGCTCCTACGAGCAGTACTTC
CDR3aa: CASSAHPGSSYEQYF

j_gene: TRBJ2-5
abundance: NA
d_gene: NA
v_gene: TRBV5-5
CDR3nt: TGTGCCAGCAGCTACAGGGTTGTGGAGACCCAGTACTTC
CDR3aa: CASSYRVVETQYF

j_gene: TRBJ1-3
abundance: NA
d_gene: NA
v_gene: TRBV7-8
CDR3nt: TGTGCCAGCAGCCCCCGGGTCTCGAGAAACACCATATATTTT
CDR3aa: CASSPRVSRNTIYF

j_gene: TRBJ2-7
abundance: NA
d_gene: NA
v_gene: TRBV4-1
CDR3nt: TGCGCCAGCAGCCACCGAGGTGGGGGGATATTGGACGAGCAGTACTTC
CDR3aa: CASSHRGGGILDEQYF

j_gene: TRBJ2-5
abundance: NA
d_gene: NA
v_gene: TRBV28
CDR3nt: TGTGCCAGCACCAGGGGAATTCAAGAGACCCAGTACTTC
CDR3aa: CASTRGIQETQYF

j_gene: TRBJ2-7
abundance: NA
d_gene: NA
v_gene: TRBV4-1
CDR3nt: TGCGCCAGCAGCGGGGGCCAAATTACCTACGAGCAGTACTTC
CDR3aa: CASSGGQITYEQYF

j_gene: TRBJ2-7
abundance: NA
d_gene: NA
v_gene: TRBV5-1
CDR3nt: TGCGCCAGCAGCCCCATAGGGGGTGGGACGGTCCCCTACGAGCAGTACTTC
CDR3aa: CASSPIGGGTVPYEQYF

j_gene: TRBJ2-3
abundance: NA
d_gene: TRBD2
v_gene: TRBV10-1
CDR3nt: TGCGCCAGCAGTGAAGCGGGAGCCACAGATACGCAGTATTTT
CDR3aa: CASSEAGATDTQYF

j_gene: TRBJ2-7
abundance: once
d_gene: NA
v_gene: TRBV28
CDR3nt: TGTGCCAGCAGTTTATATCCAGGGGACTACGAGCAGTACTTC
CDR3aa: CASSLYPGDYEQYF

j_gene: TRBJ2-7
abundance: NA
d_gene: TRBD2
v_gene: TRBV15
CDR3nt: TGTGCCACCAGCTGGGGTGGGACTACAGACGAGCAGTACTTC
CDR3aa: CATSWGGTTDEQYF